This TCR beta chain stems from a study of CD8+ T cells in alopecia areata. The study's findings and limits: Tissue-resident alphabeta T cells belonging to normal skin likewise get sequenced within scalp specimens. Compared with normal scalp, lesional scalp had higher clonality and more expanded CD8+ clones.

RNA was extracted and reverse transcribed into cDNA as the sequencing template. Assay used: immunoSEQ multiplex PCR; TCRdb lists only in-frame clones, some missing. Here the sample spans some 110,000 clones, 55% to 80% being singletons. Of note for this clone: Its antigen is undetermined.

The TCR sequence derives from a human donor in good health. Sequenced: CD4+ T cells sorted from blood.

This chain's CDR3 is CSVSRREVANIQYF. DNA of the CDR3: TGCAGCGTTTCGAGGAGGGAGGTGGCAAACATTCAGTACTTC. This chain joins TRBV29-1 and TRBJ2-4, with a weak D call TRBD2 (6 bases). Trimming shortened V by 5 bases and J by 6 bases, and 17 bases separated the two germline ends. The germline CDR1 and CDR2 sequences are SQVTM and ANQGSEA. This CDR3 has 14 amino acids.